This T cell receptor (beta chain) was captured in a study of cytotoxic CD8 clonotypes in ibrutinib-treated CLL. For the study at large: Outcomes included some 24 partial and 2 complete responses; after median approximately 70 months, roughly 14 stayed remitted and roughly 12 progressed. Study-wide results and limits: T-cell clonality at baseline went above that of age-matched healthy donors and rose and fell with circulating CD8+ T-cell counts. Before falling back toward baseline at progression, clonality had risen at the time of ibrutinib response.

Trimming removed 4 bases from V and 1 base from J, with 7 bases in between. The CDR3 loop spans 13 amino acids. CDR1 and CDR2 from the germline V gene are SGHTA and FQGNSA. Here immunoSEQ multiplex PCR was the method, and the copy in TCRdb shows in-frame clones only, minus some. The sample has under 200,000 clones, about 80% seen once. As concerns this clone: Its antigen is not identified.

Sequencing was performed on PBMCs, taken after 12 months of ibrutinib treatment. The TCR was taken from a human donor with chronic lymphocytic leukemia. This chain joins TRBV7-2 and TRBJ1-1; TRBD1 might be the D (6 bases). The CDR3 bases are TGTGCCAGCAGCTCACAGGGGAACACTGAAGCTTTCTTT. Translated: CASSSQGNTEAFF.